This TCR beta chain was identified during a study of T cell responses to AZD1222 COVID-19 vaccine. The study's findings and limits: Donors were largely white British and mainly female; clonal diversity was possibly underestimated. Dominant at 160-218 and 743-854, vaccine-associated CD4 TCRs also spanned spike.

CDR1 and CDR2 (germline): SGHRS, YFSETQ. The CDR3 is 14 residues long. Deletions cut 0 bases from V and 1 base from J, with 7 bases between. Worth noting for this clone: The antigen is not known.

Sequencing used immunoSEQ multiplex PCR; TCRdb keeps in-frame clones, though not all of them. The profile shows fewer than 150,000 clones, approximately 94% of them singletons. The source material was peripheral blood, sampled 28 days after the second AZD1222 dose. The sequence derives from an adult who received the AZD1222 COVID-19 vaccine. This sequence joins TRBV5-1 and TRBJ1-2; D remains ambiguous. CDR3 DNA sequence: TGCGCCAGCAGCTTGGGTACTAGTAACTATGGCTACACCTTC. Translated, it gives CASSLGTSNYGYTF.